The clone carrying this T cell receptor (beta chain) was counted between two and nine times. Its antigen remains unidentified. The V gene end was trimmed by 7 bases and the J gene end by 3 bases; junction bases not matched to a gene: 10. This CDR3 region has 15 residues. Germline-derived CDR1 and CDR2 are MNHEY and SMNVEV (reference sequence). The sample is drawn from a study of blood T cells in healthy people across ages. Whole-study findings and limits: Donors of long life had a larger count of naive CD4+ cells and greater diversity than aged donors.

A J-beta primer mix and a sample-barcoded 5' primer were used in a second PCR of about 7 to 12 cycles. Researchers report that a template-switch adaptor with 12 random nucleotides tagged each cDNA molecule. A single record per CDR3 protein comes from TCRdb applying MiXCR to the 5' RACE reads. The profile covers around 1.5 million distinct CDR3 sequences, with about 31% appearing a single time and 10% to 12% taken by the ten largest. The source is a woman aged 30 to 39 in good health. The rearrangement joins TRBV27 to TRBJ1-2; TRBD1 aligns across 8 bases. Sequencing was carried out using blood. CDR3 DNA sequence: TGTGCCAGCACCCTGTACGGGACAGGATACTATGGCTACACCTTC. Its protein is CASTLYGTGYYGYTF.